This T cell receptor beta chain comes out of a study of T cell clonality in common variable immunodeficiency. The method was immunoSEQ multiplex PCR; TCRdb's version includes in-frame clones alone and lacks a portion of them. This repertoire holds 15,000 to 20,000 clones, and none appear only once. Comments on this clone: Its antigen is still unknown. The DNA ends 3 residues before the CDR3 does, and the rest of the CDR3 is filled in from the germline J gene.

From germline, CDR1 is GTSNPN and CDR2 SVGIG (reference sequence). Trimming shortened V by 2 bases and J by 4 bases, and 15 bases separated the two germline ends. The CDR3 spans 15 residues. Study results and caveats: CVID patient heterogeneity limited repertoire-clinical complication correlations. In common variable immunodeficiency, TCR beta chains reportedly carried fewer deletions and N-nucleotide insertions.

All CVID subjects were on immunoglobulin replacement for at least one year. The chain employs TRBV30 and TRBJ1-3; tentative D call: TRBD1 (6 bases). The TCR was taken from a human donor with common variable immunodeficiency. Material for sequencing was peripheral blood mononuclear cells. The CDR3 protein is CAWSTSGTPGNTIYF. CDR3 bases read: TGTGCCTGGAGTACGTCCGGGACACCAGGAAACACC.